The source of this T cell receptor (beta chain) is a study of blood T cell repertoires in COVID-19. Study-level information: Researchers got acute and convalescent COVID-19 samples from the United States, Italy and Spain. T cells, B-cell-depleted T cells, or PBMCs supplied cDNA or gDNA.

In the authors' workflow: Reference gene primers were amplified, and this amplification served to estimate nucleated cell counts. This table comes from immunoSEQ multiplex PCR, and its TCRdb copy is limited to in-frame clones, with some not included. That table is the source of V, J and clone size, and D and trimming were worked out from the DNA. The sample records 25,000 to 30,000 clones, roughly nine tenths being singletons. Germline-derived CDR1 and CDR2 are SGHKS and YYEKEE (reference sequence). This CDR3 spans 15 amino acids. The J segment lost 0 bases and the V segment lost 4 bases, leaving 2 bases of the junction unmatched.

Input material: peripheral blood. The TCR sequence derives from a human donor with acute or convalescent COVID-19. The donor label of this sample is uncertain. The chain carries TRBV5-5 and TRBJ1-5; 9 bases are a match to TRBD1. In DNA, the CDR3 is TGTGCCAGCAGCCGACAGGGGGATAGCAATCAGCCCCAGCATTTT. Translation: CASSRQGDSNQPQHF.